The entry that follows covers one T cell receptor (beta chain) sequence. This sample was taken from a study of blood T cell repertoires in COVID-19. Study overall: Acute-phase and convalescent COVID-19 samples originated in the United States, Italy and Spain. PBMCs, B-cell-depleted T cells, or T cells were the source of the cDNA or gDNA that made up the material.

Germline V gene sequence: CDR1 MNHEY, CDR2 SVGAGI. There are 15 residues in the CDR3. Trimming cost V 0 bases and J 2 bases; bases outside gene matches: 4. The authors' processing: Reference gene primer amplification in the assay estimated nucleated cell counts. Method: immunoSEQ multiplex PCR; TCRdb's copy keeps in-frame clones and lacks some. V and J calls and clone size come straight from that table; D and trimming were deduced from the DNA. The sample carries about 42,000 clones, about 90% recorded once. The rearrangement links TRBV6-5 to TRBJ2-7; TRBD2 aligns across 7 bases. The clonotype comes from a man aged 50-59 years with active COVID-19. The material sequenced was peripheral blood. The CDR3 nucleotides are TGTGCCAGCAGTTACTCGGCGGGGGTCCCCTACGAGCAGTACTTC. Its translation is CASSYSAGVPYEQYF.